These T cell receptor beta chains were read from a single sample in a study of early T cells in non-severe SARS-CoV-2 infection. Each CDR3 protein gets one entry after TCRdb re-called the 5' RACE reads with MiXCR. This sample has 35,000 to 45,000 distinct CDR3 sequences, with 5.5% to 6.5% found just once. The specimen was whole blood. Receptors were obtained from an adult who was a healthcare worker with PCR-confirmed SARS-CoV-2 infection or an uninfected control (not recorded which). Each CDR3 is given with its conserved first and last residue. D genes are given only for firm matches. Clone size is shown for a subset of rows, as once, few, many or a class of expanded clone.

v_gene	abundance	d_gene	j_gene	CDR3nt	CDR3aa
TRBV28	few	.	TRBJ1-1	TGTGCCAGCAGTATCCGGACAAGTGAAGCTTTCTTT	CASSIRTSEAFF
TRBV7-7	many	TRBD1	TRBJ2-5	TGTGCTAGCAGCCCGGGACAGGGCAGACAAGAGACCCAGTACTTC	CASSPGQGRQETQYF
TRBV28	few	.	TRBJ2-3	TGTGCCAGCAGTGCAAGACAGAGGTCCCCGAATACGCAGTATTTT	CASSARQRSPNTQYF
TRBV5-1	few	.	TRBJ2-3	TGCGCCAGCAGCTTAAATGACAGGCCCGCCGGAGATACGCAGTATTTT	CASSLNDRPAGDTQYF
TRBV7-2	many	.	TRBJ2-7	TGTGCCAGCAGCTTAGCTTGGATCGGCGAGCAGTACTTC	CASSLAWIGEQYF
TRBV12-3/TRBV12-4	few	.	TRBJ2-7	TGTGCCAGCAGCCCTCTGGGGGGCGAGCAGTACTTC	CASSPLGGEQYF
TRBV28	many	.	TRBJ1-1	TGTGCCAGCAGTGTGGGAGGGGCGACAAACACTGAAGCTTTCTTT	CASSVGGATNTEAFF
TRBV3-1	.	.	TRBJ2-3	TGTGCCAGCACCTTCGGGGCTCTTACACCATTGGATACGCAGTATTTT	CASTFGALTPLDTQYF
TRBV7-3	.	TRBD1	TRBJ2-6	TGTGCCAGCAGCTTAATGAACAGGGGTTCTGGGGCCAACGTCCTGACTTTC	CASSLMNRGSGANVLTF
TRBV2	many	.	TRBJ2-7	TGTGCCAGCAGTACAGTCGGCCTACAGGTCTACGAGCAGTACTTC	CASSTVGLQVYEQYF
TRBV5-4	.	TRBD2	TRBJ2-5	TGTGCCAGCACCCTGGGACTAGCGGGGGAACAAGAGACCCAGTACTTC	CASTLGLAGEQETQYF
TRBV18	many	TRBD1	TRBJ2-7	TGTGCCAGCTCACCCGGGACAGGGGGCCAAGGAGAGCAGTACTTC	CASSPGTGGQGEQYF
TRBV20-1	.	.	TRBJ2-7	TGCAGTGTCCGGGACAAGGACTACGAGCAGTACTTC	CSVRDKDYEQYF
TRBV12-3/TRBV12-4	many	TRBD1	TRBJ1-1	TGTGCCAGCAGTTTAACCCGCCGGGACAGGGAAGCTTTCTTT	CASSLTRRDREAFF
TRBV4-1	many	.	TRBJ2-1	TGCGCCAGCAGCCACGACCTTACCTCCTACAATGAGCAGTTCTTC	CASSHDLTSYNEQFF
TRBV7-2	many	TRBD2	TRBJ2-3	TGTGCCAGCAGCCCCTTAGCGGGGGGAGGGACAGATACGCAGTATTTT	CASSPLAGGGTDTQYF
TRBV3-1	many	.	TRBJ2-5	TGTGCCAGCAGCCCAGGGGGGCAAGAGACCCAGTACTTC	CASSPGGQETQYF
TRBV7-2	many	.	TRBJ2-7	TGTGCCAGCAGCTTCACAGGGACCGCACCCTACGAGCAGTACTTC	CASSFTGTAPYEQYF
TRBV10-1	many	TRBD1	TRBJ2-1	TGCGCCAGCAGTACGACAGGGGGCAATGAGCAGTTCTTC	CASSTTGGNEQFF
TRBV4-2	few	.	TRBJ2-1	TGTGCCAGCAGCCCAGGTGCGGTAGGTGACAATGAGCAGTTCTTC	CASSPGAVGDNEQFF